A single sample gave rise to the 8 T cell receptor beta chains below, sequenced in a study of blood T cell repertoires in COVID-19. Assay: immunoSEQ multiplex PCR; the TCRdb copy retains only in-frame clones and omits some. The repertoire holds under 300,000 clones, with 86% as singletons. Sequencing was done on a sample of peripheral blood. The receptors derive from a woman under 40 with COVID-19, enrolled during active disease.

This chain connects TRBV3-1 (or the pseudogene TRBV3-2) to TRBJ2-3, with 7 bases lining up with TRBD2. The CDR3 has 13 residues. Germline trimming cut 7 bases from V and 4 bases from J; bases unmatched to any gene: 5. The germline V gene encodes CDR1 LGHDT and CDR2 YNNKEL (reference sequence). This CDR3 reads CASKHRGADTQYF. CDR3 bases: TGTGCCAGCAAACACCGGGGGGCAGATACGCAGTATTTT.

A note on this clone: At one boundary the junction diverges from the germline segment, which might be a read error. The chain links TRBV5-4 to TRBJ1-6; TRBD1 aligns across 7 bases. CDR1 and CDR2 from the germline V gene are SGHNT and YYREEE (reference sequence). There are 15 residues in the CDR3. CDR3 in amino acids: CASSSQTGYSSPLHF. CDR3 coding DNA: TGTGCCAGCAGCTCGCAGACAGGGTATAGTTCACCCCTCCACTTT.

V is TRBV19 and J is TRBJ2-7, with 7 bases lining up with TRBD1. V gave up 2 bases and J gave up 3 bases; unmatched junction bases: 7. Germline CDR1 and CDR2: LNHDA and SQIVND (reference sequence). The CDR3 has 15 amino acids. CDR3 residues: CASSIMGQQNYEQYF. The DNA for the CDR3 is TGTGCCAGTAGTATAATGGGACAGCAAAACTACGAGCAGTACTTC. Looking up the rest from reference TRBV19 and TRBJ2-7 gives the full variable domain: DGGITQSPKYLFRKEGQNVTLSCEQNLNHDAMYWYRQDPGQGLRLIYYSQIVNDFQKGDIAEGYSVSREKKESFPLTVTSAQKNPTAFYLCASSIMGQQNYEQYFGPGTRLTVT.

This clone showed up just a few times. The chain carries TRBV7-9 and TRBJ1-6; D gene uncertain. Germline loops: CDR1 SEHNR, CDR2 FQNEAQ (reference sequence). The V and J ends lost 5 bases and 0 bases respectively, with 14 bases between them. The CDR3 sequence is 17 residues long. The CDR3 nucleotides are TGTGCCAGCAGCGCCCCCCTTGGTAGCTCCTATAATTCACCCCTCCACTTT. It is translated as CASSAPLGSSYNSPLHF.

This rearrangement joins TRBV30 to TRBJ2-3; the D gene is possibly TRBD1 (5 bases). CDR1 and CDR2 from the germline V gene are GTSNPN and SVGIG (reference sequence). This CDR3 spans 14 amino acids. V was shortened by 0 bases and J by 11 bases, with 18 bases between the two germline ends. In DNA form, the CDR3 reads TGTGCCTGGAGTGTACTCCCGGAATCAGGGTGGCAGTATTTT. Encoded protein: CAWSVLPESGWQYF. Looking up the rest from reference TRBV30 and TRBJ2-3 gives the full variable domain: SQTIHQWPATLVQPVGSPLSLECTVEGTSNPNLYWYRQAAGRGLQLLFYSVGIGQISSEVPQNLSASRPQDRQFILSSKKLLLSDSGFYLCAWSVLPESGWQYFGPGTRLTVL.

This clone was found a few times. The V gene is TRBV5-1, the J gene TRBJ2-7; TRBD1 might be the D (6 bases). The CDR3 totals 14 residues. V shed 3 bases and J shed 7 bases, with 17 bases lying between them. The germline V gene encodes CDR1 SGHRS and CDR2 YFSETQ. The CDR3 sequence is CASSSRDTLGEQYF. CDR3 nucleotides: TGCGCCAGCAGCTCCCGGGACACACTGGGGGAGCAGTACTTC. Variable domain in full (rest from reference TRBV5-1 and TRBJ2-7): KAGVTQTPRYLIKTRGQQVTLSCSPISGHRSVSWYQQTPGQGLQFLFEYFSETQRNKGNFPGRFSGRQFSNSRSEMNVSTLELGDSALYLCASSSRDTLGEQYFGPGTRLTVT.

The rearrangement links TRBV5-1 to TRBJ1-6; 9 nucleotides agree with TRBD1. The V and J ends lost 2 bases and 8 bases, in that order; junction bases with no gene match: 11. Germline V lookup: CDR1 SGHRS, CDR2 YFSETQ. CDR3 length equals 17 residues. CDR3 coding DNA: TGCGCCAGCAGCTTTGCCTCCCCGGGACAGGGATATTCACCCCTCCACTTT. It codes for CASSFASPGQGYSPLHF.

This clone appeared a single time. This sample includes further DNA sequences coding for the same CDR3. The CDR3: CASSDSSGSYNEQFF. The CDR3 nucleotides are TGTGCCAGCAGTGACTCTAGCGGCTCCTACAATGAGCAGTTCTTC. This chain links TRBV6-4 with TRBJ2-1; D may be TRBD2 (6 bases). V lost 0 bases and J lost 0, with 6 bases in between. The germline V gene has CDR1 MRHNA and CDR2 SNTAGT. The CDR3 has 15 amino acids.